A single sample gave rise to the 4 T cell receptor beta chains below, sequenced in a study of cytomegalovirus exposure and HLA in healthy donors (dated by TCRdb to between 2016 and 2019). The library was made by the immunoSEQ multiplex PCR assay. For the multiplex PCR, a mixture combining 60 forward primers for TCR Vbeta segments and 13 reverse primers for TCR Jbeta segments was used. TCRdb retrieved this table from immuneACCESS and kept in-frame rearrangements only. Not all clones are present; in checked studies, unresolved V genes account for under half, and no reason is known for the remainder. The sample table holds some 110,000 clones, of which about 80% were seen once. Around 3.9% of the sample rests with the top ten. Input material: PBMCs. These receptors were obtained from a man between 35 and 55 years old in good health and CMV-seronegative.

V and J are TRBV5-4 and TRBJ1-2, with 12 bases matching TRBD1. Germline trimming cut 4 bases from V and 6 bases from J; bases unmatched to any gene: 4. There are 14 residues in the CDR3. Per the germline V gene, CDR1 is SGHNT and CDR2 is YYREEE (reference sequence). The CDR3 region is CASSPWDRGHGYTF. The CDR3 nucleotides are TGTGCCAGCAGCCCCTGGGACAGGGGGCATGGCTACACCTTC.

The chain is built from TRBV27 and TRBJ2-2, with D perhaps matching TRBD1 (5 bases). The CDR3 is 14 residues long. CDR1 is MNHEY and CDR2 is SMNVEV in the germline V gene (reference sequence). Deletions cut 6 bases from V and 7 bases from J, with 15 bases between. The CDR3 reads CASSAGIRSGELFF. The CDR3 DNA reads as TGTGCCAGCAGCGCAGGGATACGTAGCGGGGAGCTGTTTTTT.

The rearrangement links TRBV5-6 to TRBJ1-1; weak D call: TRBD1 (6 bases). The CDR3 runs 16 residues. Trimming took 0 bases from V and 13 from J, leaving 25 bases between them. Germline CDR1 reads SGHDT; CDR2 reads YYEEEE. The CDR3 loop is CASSLDSGQGYFKDFF. The CDR3 DNA is TGTGCCAGCAGCTTGGATAGTGGGCAGGGGTATTTTAAAGATTTCTTT.

The chain employs TRBV4-3 and TRBJ2-1, with 9 nucleotides matching TRBD1. The CDR3 length is 15 residues. The J segment lost 6 bases and the V segment lost 1 base, leaving 4 bases of the junction unmatched. CDR1 LGHNA and CDR2 YSLEER come from the germline V gene. DNA for the CDR3: TGCGCCAGCAGCCAAGGGACAGGGGAAAGCAATGAGCAGTTCTTC. Residues: CASSQGTGESNEQFF.